The 21 T cell receptor beta chains given below trace back to one sample, sequenced in a study of T cell repertoires in aging, cancer and after chemotherapy. TCR beta rearrangements were amplified from peripheral blood genomic DNA. Rearranged V-D-J TRB sequences were amplified with a mixed TRB-A/B primer pool. TCRdb reprocessed the multiplex PCR reads with MiXCR, giving one entry per CDR3 protein. This sample has over 4,000 distinct CDR3 sequences; about two fifths occur once, and the top ten carry 3% to 4.5%. Sample: blood. The receptors derive from a human donor with a blood cancer.

This clonotype turned up a few times. V and J are TRBV6-1 and TRBJ2-3, with 7 bases aligning to TRBD2. There are 15 residues in the CDR3. With V trimmed by 3 bases and J by 5 bases, 8 bases remained unmatched. Per the germline V gene, CDR1 is MNHNS and CDR2 is SASEGT. The CDR3 DNA reads as TGTGCCAGCAGTGACCCGGCGGGAGCTGTAGATACGCAGTATTTT. Its protein product is CASSDPAGAVDTQYF.

A few counts support this clonotype. V and J are TRBV19 and TRBJ2-1; no firm D call. Trimming removed 3 bases at V and 0 bases at J, with 12 bases between. The germline gives CDR1 LNHDA, CDR2 SQIVND (reference sequence). The CDR3 extends over 16 amino acids. CDR3 sequence (DNA): TGTGCCAGTAGTATTTTCCGGTCCGGCTCCTACAATGAGCAGTTCTTC. It yields the protein CASSIFRSGSYNEQFF.

Concerning this clonotype itself: The CDR3 does not close with the conserved phenylalanine or tryptophan, likely indicating a read error. This chain joins TRBV27 and TRBJ2-7; D is perhaps TRBD1 (6 bases). Germline CDR1 MNHEY, CDR2 SMNVEV (reference sequence). V lost 5 bases and J 3 bases, leaving 17 bases between the germline ends. The CDR3 is 15 residues long. The CDR3 DNA sequence: TGTGCCAGCAGTACCAAATCCGGGACAATCTACGAGCAGTACTTA. Protein product: CASSTKSGTIYEQYL.

This chain joins TRBV18 and TRBJ1-6, with 10 positions matching TRBD1. V dropped 3 bases and J dropped 7; count of bases not matched to a gene: 3. The CDR3 is made up of 15 amino acids. Per germline, CDR1 KGHSH and CDR2 LQKENI. DNA for the CDR3: TGTGCCAGCTCACCGCGACAGGGGGCGAATTCACCCCTCCACTTT. Its translation is CASSPRQGANSPLHF.

Note on this clonotype: A clone one base away is much larger, so this may be a read error. The chain is built from TRBV29-1 and TRBJ2-2, with 7 bases aligning to TRBD1. The CDR3 has 14 residues. In germline, CDR1 is SQVTM, CDR2 ANQGSEA. V was pared by 7 bases and J by 8 bases, with 13 bases of the junction left unmatched. The CDR3 region is CSAEWGQRSGELFF. The CDR3 DNA is TGCAGCGCCGAGTGGGGACAGAGGTCTGGGGAGCTGTTTTTT.

This clonotype is medium-sized. V gene TRBV19 combines with J gene TRBJ2-3; D assignment may be TRBD1 or TRBD2 (5 bases each). Germline V gives CDR1 LNHDA, CDR2 SQIVND (reference sequence). Trimming shortened V by 11 bases and J by 2 bases, and 17 bases separated the two germline ends. The CDR3 is 14 amino acids. The CDR3 here is CASWGSGLTDTQYF. CDR3 DNA: TGTGCCTCCTGGGGGAGCGGCCTCACAGATACGCAGTATTTT.

This sequence joins TRBV19 and TRBJ2-7, with TRBD2 as a possible D gene (6 bases). Germline-derived CDR1 and CDR2 are LNHDA and SQIVND (reference sequence). The CDR3 covers 17 residues. Trimming left V 10 bases short and J 0 bases short, with 25 bases between. The DNA of the CDR3 is TGTGCCACCGCCCGGCTAGCGTGGGGATCGAACTCCTACGAGCAGTACTTC. Its translation is CATARLAWGSNSYEQYF.

The V call is TRBV12-3 or TRBV12-4, the J call TRBJ1-5; the D is unclear. Trimming left V 1 base short and J 4 bases short, with 11 bases between. The CDR3 extends over 15 amino acids. In nucleotides, the CDR3 is TGTGCCAGCAGTTTAGGGGCAGGTAGGAATCAGCCCCAGCATTTT. Protein sequence: CASSLGAGRNQPQHF.

This clonotype was detected a few times. The CDR3 is CASSYSGGTAYGYTF. In nucleotides, the CDR3 is TGTGCCAGCAGTTACTCCGGCGGGACCGCGTATGGCTACACCTTC. This chain uses TRBV6-5 with TRBJ1-2; the D gene is possibly TRBD1 (5 bases). V lost 0 bases to trimming and J lost 5 bases, with 13 bases between them. There are 15 residues in the CDR3. Germline V CDR1 and CDR2: MNHEY, SVGAGI.

The rearrangement joins TRBV30 to TRBJ2-3; the D gene is possibly TRBD2 (5 bases). Looked up from germline, CDR1 is GTSNPN and CDR2 is SVGIG (reference sequence). The CDR3 covers 16 residues. V was clipped by 5 bases and J by 0 bases, with 18 bases between them. The chain's CDR3 is CAWEPLLEASTDTQYF. In DNA, the CDR3 is TGTGCCTGGGAGCCCCTACTAGAGGCAAGCACAGATACGCAGTATTTT. The full variable domain, in which reference TRBV30 and TRBJ2-3 provide the parts outside the CDR3, is SQTIHQWPATLVQPVGSPLSLECTVEGTSNPNLYWYRQAAGRGLQLLFYSVGIGQISSEVPQNLSASRPQDRQFILSSKKLLLSDSGFYLCAWEPLLEASTDTQYFGPGTRLTVL.

This clonotype was seen a handful of times. This sequence joins TRBV30 and TRBJ2-3; 8 nucleotides line up with TRBD2. V shed 0 bases and J 1 base; nucleotides not matched to a gene: 3. The CDR3 loop spans 15 amino acids. Germline loops: CDR1 GTSNPN, CDR2 SVGIG (reference sequence). The CDR3 here is CAWSVGLARTDTQYF. CDR3 nucleotide sequence: TGTGCCTGGAGTGTAGGACTAGCCCGCACAGATACGCAGTATTTT.

Details on this clonotype: A read error may explain this, as a much larger clone is one base away. This chain links TRBV15 with TRBJ2-1; 9 bases agree with TRBD2. This CDR3 has 14 amino acids. V was pared by 4 bases and J by 7 bases, with 5 bases of the junction left unmatched. In germline, CDR1 is LNHNV, CDR2 YYDKDF (reference sequence). The CDR3 coding sequence is TGTGCCACCAGCATGGGACTAGCTGAAAATGAGCAGTTCTTC. It is translated as CATSMGLAENEQFF.

This clonotype is deemed medium-sized. The chain employs TRBV27 and TRBJ2-2; TRBD2 is a possible D gene (5 bases). The CDR3 sequence is 14 residues long. V was pared by 0 bases and J by 6 bases, with 8 bases between. Germline-derived CDR1 and CDR2 are MNHEY and SMNVEV (reference sequence). CDR3 DNA: TGTGCCAGCAGTTTATCGGGAGATTCCGGGGAGCTGTTTTTT. Translating gives CASSLSGDSGELFF.

This chain connects TRBV18 to TRBJ2-1; a weak D match, TRBD2 (6 bases). CDR3 length: 15 amino acids. Looked up from germline, CDR1 is KGHSH and CDR2 is LQKENI. Trimming cost V 4 bases and J 6 bases, with 16 bases left between them. Here the CDR3 DNA reads TGTGCCAGCTCACATGTCTCGGGAGCAGCCAATGAGCAGTTCTTC. This gives the protein CASSHVSGAANEQFF.

V and J are TRBV27 and TRBJ2-7, with TRBD2 identical over 13 bases. Trimming took 5 bases from V and 3 from J; bases not matched to a gene: 4. The germline V gene has CDR1 MNHEY and CDR2 SMNVEV (reference sequence). This CDR3 region has 15 residues. The CDR3 loop reads CASSARLAGGYEQYF. The CDR3 region has the DNA TGTGCCAGCAGTGCTAGACTAGCGGGAGGCTACGAGCAGTACTTC.

This clonotype was seen more than once but under ten times. The chain employs TRBV18 and TRBJ2-5; 8 bases align to TRBD2. The CDR3 is 16 residues long. The ends lost 0 bases at V and 6 bases at J; junction bases unmatched: 9. Per the germline V gene, CDR1 is KGHSH and CDR2 is LQKENI. The chain's CDR3 is CASSPPLAGARQTQYF. DNA of the CDR3: TGTGCCAGCTCACCACCTCTAGCGGGTGCACGCCAGACCCAGTACTTC.

This clonotype is medium-sized by share. The chain is built from TRBV30 and TRBJ2-3, with D perhaps matching TRBD1 (6 bases). Germline CDR1 is GTSNPN and CDR2 is SVGIG (reference sequence). This CDR3 has 15 residues. Trimming pared 3 bases from V and 0 bases from J, leaving 13 bases between. The CDR3 spells CAWSNRVRSTDTQYF. The CDR3 DNA follows: TGTGCCTGGAGCAACAGGGTGAGAAGCACAGATACGCAGTATTTT.

This clonotype was seen a few times. This chain links TRBV5-1 with TRBJ2-3; possible D gene TRBD2, 5 bases. Looked up from germline, CDR1 is SGHRS and CDR2 is YFSETQ. Trimming left V 0 bases short and J 0 bases short, with 8 bases between. This CDR3 contains 15 residues. The CDR3 sequence: CASSLEWTSTDTQYF. The CDR3 DNA is TGCGCCAGCAGCTTGGAATGGACTAGCACAGATACGCAGTATTTT.

The genes are TRBV7-9 and TRBJ2-4, with 16 nucleotides matching TRBD2. There are 16 residues in the CDR3. J lost 2 bases, V lost 11 bases, and 6 bases had no gene match. Germline V gene lookup returns CDR1 SEHNR and CDR2 FQNEAQ (reference sequence). The CDR3: CAHPGLAGGSKNIQYF. DNA of the CDR3: TGTGCCCACCCGGGACTAGCGGGAGGGTCCAAAAACATTCAGTACTTC.

The gene calls are TRBV10-3 and TRBJ2-1; no reliable D call. Germline-derived CDR1 and CDR2 are ENHRY and SYGVKD. Between the trimmed V and J ends, which lost 3 bases and 5 bases, there was a span of 17 bases. The CDR3 is 16 residues long. CDR3 DNA sequence: TGTGCCATCAGTGATCTGCCTTCCATCGCAGACAATGAGCAGTTCTTC. It yields the protein CAISDLPSIADNEQFF.

This chain uses TRBV5-5 with TRBJ1-4; D gene uncertain. The ends were cut back, 4 bases at V and 8 bases at J, with 18 bases in the middle. This CDR3 has 15 residues. CDR1 SGHKS and CDR2 YYEKEE come from the germline V gene (reference sequence). CDR3 nucleotides: TGTGCCAGCAGCCAACAGCTGTGGAATAAGGAAAAACTGTTTTTT. Translating gives CASSQQLWNKEKLFF.